This is a list of T cell receptor beta chains from one sample in a study of OX40 agonist ivuxolimab in advanced cancers. Assay used: immunoSEQ multiplex PCR; TCRdb lists only in-frame clones, some missing. The sample includes about 79,000 clones, approximately 84% of them seen just once. Source: CD4+ or CD8+ T cells sorted from blood, taken in a trial of the OX40 agonist ivuxolimab. These receptors all come from an adult with an advanced solid tumor such as melanoma, head and neck, liver or kidney cancer. Both conserved end residues are trimmed from each CDR3.

TRBJ2-7 TRBV7-2 ASSSAGTPYEQY
TRBJ2-7 TRBV7-8 ASSLGGALDEQY
TRBJ2-5 TRBV11-2 ASSLAMTSGETQY
TRBJ2-2 TRBV7-7 ASSLDPNPNTGELF
TRBJ1-2 TRBV5-8 ASSPGTQRGYGYT
TRBJ2-1 TRBV5-1 ASSSGTRDYNEQF
TRBJ1-4 TRBV13 ASSLKTGSDEKLF
TRBJ2-7 TRBV6-5 ASSYSKARVDEQY
TRBJ2-1 TRBV29-1 SVEQVAYNEQF
TRBJ2-2 TRBV5-1 ASSLNIRGTNTGELF
TRBJ2-3 TRBV5-1 ASSFRQGASDTQY
TRBJ1-1 TRBV7-2 ASSLAHRVMNTEAF
TRBJ2-7 TRBV7-2 ASSSGTSGSNRYEQY
TRBJ1-2 TRBV27 ASSPPGGYGHT
TRBJ2-3 TRBV6-1 ASSELAGADTQY
TRBJ2-6 TRBV5-1 ASSLASVGSGANVLT
TRBJ2-1 TRBV19 ASSPGQGGSYNEQF
TRBJ2-1 TRBV29-1 SVERGGSSSYNEQF
TRBJ1-1 TRBV5-1 ASSLESDLGTEAF
TRBJ1-1 TRBV5-1 ASSSLGTGTEAF
TRBJ2-1 TRBV6-5 ASSATGPQSGEQF
TRBJ2-6 TRBV7-8 ASSLGAANSGANVLT
TRBJ2-6 TRBV6-4 ASRQTGIISGANVLT
TRBJ1-6 TRBV5-1 ASSLALSSYNSPLH
TRBJ1-1 TRBV5-4 ASSYDRANTEAF
TRBJ1-4 TRBV6-1 ASSLRGENEKLF
TRBJ2-5 TRBV6-5 ASRDGTKETQY
TRBJ1-5 TRBV5-3 APPGGRPDQPQH
TRBJ2-1 TRBV30 AWSVGKYEQF
TRBJ1-3 TRBV7-9 ASSGDTVSDTIY
TRBJ2-1 TRBV7-6 ASSRGLAGAGRNEQF
TRBJ2-3 TRBV19 ASSIDILAGSTDTQY
TRBJ1-2 TRBV27 ASTSAPGRGYGYT
TRBJ1-1 TRBV7-9 ASSFWYGTEAF
TRBJ1-2 TRBV18 ASSPPSQGSSYT
TRBJ1-6 TRBV6-1 ATVGALNSPLH
TRBJ1-1 TRBV4-1 ASSQGFLATEAF
TRBJ1-2 TRBV18 ASSRTGTGRTNYGYT
TRBJ1-1 TRBV7-9 ASSFSAEAF
TRBJ1-4 TRBV7-9 ASSLEGDEKLF
TRBJ1-2 TRBV18 ASASNKGDFYGYT
TRBJ2-5 TRBV7-8 ASSLSLGGPGETQY
TRBJ2-7 TRBV18 ASSPFGRITYEQY
TRBJ2-1 TRBV7-3 ASSLSPRVEQF
TRBJ1-4 TRBV5-4 ASSLQGSAEKLF
TRBJ1-5 TRBV27 ASSLEAFNQPQH
TRBJ2-2 TRBV6-5 ASSYKVEGAGELF